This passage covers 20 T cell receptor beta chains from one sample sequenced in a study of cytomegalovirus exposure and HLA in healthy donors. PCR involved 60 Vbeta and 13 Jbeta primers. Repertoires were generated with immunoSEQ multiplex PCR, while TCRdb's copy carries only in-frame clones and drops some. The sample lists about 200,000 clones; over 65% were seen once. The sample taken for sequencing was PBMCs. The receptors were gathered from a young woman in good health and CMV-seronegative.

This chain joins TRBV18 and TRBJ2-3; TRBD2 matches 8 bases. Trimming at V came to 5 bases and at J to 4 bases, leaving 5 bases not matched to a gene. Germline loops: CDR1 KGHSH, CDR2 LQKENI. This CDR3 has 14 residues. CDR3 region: CASSSGTRSDTQYF. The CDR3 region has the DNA TGTGCCAGCTCATCCGGGACTAGATCAGATACGCAGTATTTT.

Here the CDR3 DNA reads TGTGCCAGCAGCGGAGGGACAGAAAGCTCCTACGAGCAGTACTTC. It codes for CASSGGTESSYEQYF. The chain employs TRBV28 and TRBJ2-7; a possible D gene is TRBD1 (7 bases). V was trimmed by 6 bases and J by 0 bases, leaving 15 bases between them. Germline V lookup: CDR1 MDHEN, CDR2 SYDVKM. The CDR3 loop spans 15 amino acids.

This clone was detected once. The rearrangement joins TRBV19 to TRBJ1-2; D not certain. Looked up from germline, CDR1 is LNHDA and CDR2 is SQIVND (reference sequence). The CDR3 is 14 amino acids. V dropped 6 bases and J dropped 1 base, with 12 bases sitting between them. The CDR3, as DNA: TGTGCCAGTAGCCCGACTTATTATAACTATGGCTACACCTTC. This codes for CASSPTYYNYGYTF.

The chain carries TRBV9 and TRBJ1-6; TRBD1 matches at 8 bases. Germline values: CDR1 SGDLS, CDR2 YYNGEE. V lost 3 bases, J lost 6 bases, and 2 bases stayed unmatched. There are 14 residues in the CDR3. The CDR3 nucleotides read TGTGCCAGCAGCGCAGGGGGCGGTAATTCACCCCTCCACTTT. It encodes CASSAGGGNSPLHF.

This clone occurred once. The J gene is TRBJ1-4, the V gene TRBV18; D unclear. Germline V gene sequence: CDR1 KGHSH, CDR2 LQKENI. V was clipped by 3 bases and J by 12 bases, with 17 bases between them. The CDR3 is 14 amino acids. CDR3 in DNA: TGTGCCAGCTCACCTCCAGATTCAAGGAGGGAACTGTTTTTT. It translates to CASSPPDSRRELFF.

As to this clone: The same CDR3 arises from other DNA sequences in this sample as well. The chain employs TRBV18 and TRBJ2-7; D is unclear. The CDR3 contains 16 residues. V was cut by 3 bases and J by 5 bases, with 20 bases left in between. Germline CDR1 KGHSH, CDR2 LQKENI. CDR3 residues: CASSPPLRQRDHEQYF. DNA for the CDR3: TGTGCCAGCTCACCGCCCCTGCGACAACGCGACCACGAGCAGTACTTC.

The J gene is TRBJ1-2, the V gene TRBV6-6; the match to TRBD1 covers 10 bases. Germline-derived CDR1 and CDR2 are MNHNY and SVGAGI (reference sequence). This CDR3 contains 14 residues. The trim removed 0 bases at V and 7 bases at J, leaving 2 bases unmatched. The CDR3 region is CASSYSDRGRGYTF. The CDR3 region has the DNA TGTGCCAGCAGTTACTCCGACAGGGGGCGTGGCTACACCTTC.

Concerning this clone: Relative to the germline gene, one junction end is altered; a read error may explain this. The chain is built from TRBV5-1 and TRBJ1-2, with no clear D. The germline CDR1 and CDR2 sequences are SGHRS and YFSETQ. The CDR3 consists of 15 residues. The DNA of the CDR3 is TGCGCCAGCAGGTTGAGGGCGGGTTCCAACTATGGCTACCCCTTC. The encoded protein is CASRLRAGSNYGYPF.

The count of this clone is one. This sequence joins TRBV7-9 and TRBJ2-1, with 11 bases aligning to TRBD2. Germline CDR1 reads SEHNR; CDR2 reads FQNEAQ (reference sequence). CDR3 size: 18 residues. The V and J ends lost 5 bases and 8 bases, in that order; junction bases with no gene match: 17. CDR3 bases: TGTGCCAGCAGCCCTAGGACTAGCGGGTATTTGATAGGGGATGAGCAGTTCTTC. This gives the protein CASSPRTSGYLIGDEQFF.

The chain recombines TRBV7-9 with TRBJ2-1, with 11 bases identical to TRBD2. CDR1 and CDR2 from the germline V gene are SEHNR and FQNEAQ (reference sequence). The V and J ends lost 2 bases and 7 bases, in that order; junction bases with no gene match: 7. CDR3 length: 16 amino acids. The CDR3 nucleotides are TGTGCCAGCAGCTTATTGGCTAGCGGGGGGTGGAATGAGCAGTTCTTC. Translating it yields CASSLLASGGWNEQFF.

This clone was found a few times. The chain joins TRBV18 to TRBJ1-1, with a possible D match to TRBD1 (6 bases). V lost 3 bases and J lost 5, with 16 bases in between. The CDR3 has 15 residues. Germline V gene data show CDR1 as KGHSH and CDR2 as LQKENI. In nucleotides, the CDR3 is TGTGCCAGCTCACCCCGACAGGTACCAGGGACTGAAGCTTTCTTT. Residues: CASSPRQVPGTEAFF.

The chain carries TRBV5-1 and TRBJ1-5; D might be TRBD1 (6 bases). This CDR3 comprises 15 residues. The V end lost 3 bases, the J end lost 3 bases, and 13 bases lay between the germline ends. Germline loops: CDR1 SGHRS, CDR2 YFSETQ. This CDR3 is CASSSGDMFNQPQHF. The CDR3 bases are TGCGCCAGCAGCTCAGGGGACATGTTCAATCAGCCCCAGCATTTT.

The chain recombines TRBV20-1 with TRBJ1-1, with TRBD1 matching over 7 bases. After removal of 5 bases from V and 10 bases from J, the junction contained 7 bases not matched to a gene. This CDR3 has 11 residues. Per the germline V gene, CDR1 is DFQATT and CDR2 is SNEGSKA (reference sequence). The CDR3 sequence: CSARPTGTAFF. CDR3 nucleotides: TGCAGTGCTCGTCCGACAGGGACAGCTTTCTTT.

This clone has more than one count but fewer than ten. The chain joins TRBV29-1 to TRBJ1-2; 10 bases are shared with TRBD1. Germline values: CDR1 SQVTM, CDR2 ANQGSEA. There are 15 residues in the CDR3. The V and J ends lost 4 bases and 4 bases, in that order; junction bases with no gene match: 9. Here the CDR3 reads CSVARQGAVVYGYTF. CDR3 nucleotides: TGCAGCGTTGCCCGACAGGGGGCAGTAGTCTATGGCTACACCTTC.

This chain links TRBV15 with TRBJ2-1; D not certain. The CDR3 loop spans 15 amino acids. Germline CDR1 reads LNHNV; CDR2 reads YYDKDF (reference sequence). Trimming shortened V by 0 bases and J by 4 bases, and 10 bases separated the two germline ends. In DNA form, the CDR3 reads TGTGCCACCAGCAGAGACCGTGGCAGTTACAATGAGCAGTTCTTC. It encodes CATSRDRGSYNEQFF.

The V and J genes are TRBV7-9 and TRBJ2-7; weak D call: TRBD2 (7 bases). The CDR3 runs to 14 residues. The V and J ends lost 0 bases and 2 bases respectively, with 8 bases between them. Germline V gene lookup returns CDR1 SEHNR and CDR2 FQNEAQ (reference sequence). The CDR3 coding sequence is TGTGCCAGCAGCTTAGCGGGGGGGCCCTACGAGCAGTACTTC. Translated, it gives CASSLAGGPYEQYF.

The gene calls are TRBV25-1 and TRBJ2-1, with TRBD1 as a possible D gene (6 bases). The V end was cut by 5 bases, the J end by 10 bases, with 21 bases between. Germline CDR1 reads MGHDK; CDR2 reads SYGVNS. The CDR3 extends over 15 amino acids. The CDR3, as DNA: TGTGCCAGCAGTAAGGGGGTTAGCAGATCCACAGAGCAGTTCTTC. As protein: CASSKGVSRSTEQFF. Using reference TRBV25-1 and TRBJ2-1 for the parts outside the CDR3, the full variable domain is EADIYQTPRYLVIGTGKKITLECSQTMGHDKMYWYQQDPGMELHLIHYSYGVNSTEKGDLSSESTVSRIRTEHFPLTLESARPSHTSQYLCASSKGVSRSTEQFFGPGTRLTVL.

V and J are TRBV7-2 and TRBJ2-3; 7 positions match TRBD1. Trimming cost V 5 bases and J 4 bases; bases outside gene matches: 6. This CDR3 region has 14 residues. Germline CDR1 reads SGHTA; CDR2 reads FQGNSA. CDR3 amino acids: CASSLRTGSDTQYF. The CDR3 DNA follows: TGTGCCAGCAGCCTCCGGACAGGCTCAGATACGCAGTATTTT.

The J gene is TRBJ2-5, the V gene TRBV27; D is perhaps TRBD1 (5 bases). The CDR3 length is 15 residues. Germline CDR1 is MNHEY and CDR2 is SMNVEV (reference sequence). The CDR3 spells CTNAGHTRLQETQYF. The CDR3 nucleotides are TGTACCAACGCAGGGCATACGAGGCTCCAAGAGACCCAGTACTTC.

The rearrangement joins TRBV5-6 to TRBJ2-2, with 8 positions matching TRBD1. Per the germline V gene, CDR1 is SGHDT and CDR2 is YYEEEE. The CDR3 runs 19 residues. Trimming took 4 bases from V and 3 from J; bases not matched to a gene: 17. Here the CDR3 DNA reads TGTGCCAGCAGCGAAGGACAGGGTCCCATCCTTGGGGACACCGGGGAGCTGTTTTTT. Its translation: CASSEGQGPILGDTGELFF.